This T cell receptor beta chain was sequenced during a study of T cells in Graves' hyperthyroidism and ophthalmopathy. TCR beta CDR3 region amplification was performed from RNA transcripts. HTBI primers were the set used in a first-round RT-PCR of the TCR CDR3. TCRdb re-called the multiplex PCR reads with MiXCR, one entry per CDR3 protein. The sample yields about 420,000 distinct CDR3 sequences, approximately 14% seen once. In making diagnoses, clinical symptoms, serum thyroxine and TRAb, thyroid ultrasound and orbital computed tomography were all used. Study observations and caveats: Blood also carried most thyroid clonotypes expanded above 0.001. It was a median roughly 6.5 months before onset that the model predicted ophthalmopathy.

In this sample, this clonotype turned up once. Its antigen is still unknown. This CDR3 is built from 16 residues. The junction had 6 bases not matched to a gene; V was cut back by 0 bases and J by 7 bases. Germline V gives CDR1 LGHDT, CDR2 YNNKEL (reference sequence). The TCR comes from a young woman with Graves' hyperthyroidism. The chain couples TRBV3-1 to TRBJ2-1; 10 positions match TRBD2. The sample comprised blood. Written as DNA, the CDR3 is TGTGCCAGCAGCCAAGATCGAGCGGGAGGGGGGAATGAGCAGTTCTTC. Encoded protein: CASSQDRAGGGNEQFF.